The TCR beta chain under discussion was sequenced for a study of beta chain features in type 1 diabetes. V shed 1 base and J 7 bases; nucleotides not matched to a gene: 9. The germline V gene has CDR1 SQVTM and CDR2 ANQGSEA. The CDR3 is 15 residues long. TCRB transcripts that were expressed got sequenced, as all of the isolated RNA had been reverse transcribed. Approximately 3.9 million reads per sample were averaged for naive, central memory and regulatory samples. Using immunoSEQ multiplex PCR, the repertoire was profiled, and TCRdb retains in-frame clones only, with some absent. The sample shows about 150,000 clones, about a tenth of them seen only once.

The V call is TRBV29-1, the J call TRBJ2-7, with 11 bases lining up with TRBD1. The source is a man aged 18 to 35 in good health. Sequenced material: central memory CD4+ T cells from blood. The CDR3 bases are TGCAGCGTTGAAGGGAGTTGGGACAGGGGGGGGGAGCAGTACTTC. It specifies CSVEGSWDRGGEQYF.